The 20 T cell receptor beta chains below all came from one sample that was sequenced in a study of T-cell reconstitution after alpha-beta-depleted transplantation in children. Unique molecular identifiers featured in how the TCRbeta library was prepared. TCRdb reprocessed the PCR reads with MiXCR, giving one entry per CDR3 protein. The table lists 350,000 to 450,000 distinct CDR3 sequences, about a fifth of them singletons. The specimen was PBMCs from the stem cell graft donor, collected from the stem cell graft. The receptor set was obtained from a human donor who donated a stem cell graft to a child with acute myeloid leukemia.

The table lists this clonotype with a few counts. The chain couples TRBV10-2 to TRBJ2-1, with 7 positions matching TRBD2. From germline, CDR1 is WSHSY and CDR2 SAAADI. With V trimmed by 3 bases and J by 3 bases, 2 bases remained unmatched. CDR3 length: 14 amino acids. Here the CDR3 DNA reads TGCGCCAGCAGTGAACCGGGAGGCTACAATGAGCAGTTCTTC. Its protein is CASSEPGGYNEQFF.

The chain recombines TRBV24-1 with TRBJ2-3; weak D call: TRBD1 (6 bases). The CDR3 has 20 amino acids. V lost 3 bases and J lost 3, with 27 bases in between. Looked up from germline, CDR1 is KGHDR and CDR2 is SFDVKD. Here the CDR3 DNA reads TGTGCCACCAGTGATAGCTCCAAGCCCTGGACAGCAGAGACTACAGATACGCAGTATTTT. Amino acids: CATSDSSKPWTAETTDTQYF.

This clonotype has a handful of counts. This chain uses TRBV7-6 with TRBJ2-1; no clear D. Germline CDR1 and CDR2: SGHVS and FNYEAQ. The CDR3 totals 13 residues. The germline V and J ends were trimmed by 1 base and 7 bases, with 8 bases remaining between them. CDR3 coding DNA: TGTGCCAGCAGCTTAGAATATGTAAATGAGCAGTTCTTC. Translated, it gives CASSLEYVNEQFF.

This clonotype has just a few counts. The rearrangement links TRBV18 to TRBJ2-5; D call uncertain. The CDR3 sequence is 13 residues long. Germline V lookup: CDR1 KGHSH, CDR2 LQKENI. Trimming shortened V by 1 base and J by 0 bases, and 3 bases separated the two germline ends. CDR3 region: CASSPQNQETQYF. Written as DNA, the CDR3 is TGTGCCAGCTCACCACAGAACCAAGAGACCCAGTACTTC.

This clonotype showed up just a few times. This chain uses TRBV20-1 with TRBJ2-3, with 12 positions matching TRBD2. The junction had 7 bases not matched to a gene; V was cut back by 3 bases and J by 3 bases. This CDR3 has 16 residues. Germline CDR1 DFQATT, CDR2 SNEGSKA (reference sequence). As DNA, the CDR3 is TGCAGTGCTAGTCCGCGACTAGCGGGAGTGACAGATACGCAGTATTTT. It yields the protein CSASPRLAGVTDTQYF.

A few counts support this clonotype. The chain couples TRBV20-1 to TRBJ2-7; 7 nucleotides line up with TRBD2. In germline, CDR1 is DFQATT, CDR2 SNEGSKA (reference sequence). Losses at the gene ends were 5 bases for V and 4 bases for J; bases not matched to a gene: 11. The CDR3 contains 14 residues. In nucleotides, the CDR3 is TGCAGTGCTGGCAAGACTAGCCCCACATACGAGCAGTACTTC. Translation gives CSAGKTSPTYEQYF.

This clonotype showed up just a few times. The chain links TRBV12-3 or TRBV12-4 to TRBJ2-3, with D possibly matching TRBD2 (6 bases). Trimming stripped 6 bases from V and 8 bases from J, with 18 bases between. This CDR3 has 14 amino acids. In nucleotides, the CDR3 is TGTGCCAGCAGCATGGTGGTAGCGGAGGTTACGCAGTATTTT. Translated, it gives CASSMVVAEVTQYF.

This clonotype turned up a few times. This chain uses TRBV7-2 with TRBJ1-6; a weak D match, TRBD1 (5 bases). CDR3 length: 15 amino acids. Deletions cut 1 base from V and 8 bases from J, with 12 bases between. Germline CDR1 SGHTA, CDR2 FQGNSA. The CDR3 spells CASSLVQGLDSPLHF. The CDR3 DNA reads as TGTGCCAGCAGCTTAGTCCAGGGATTAGATTCACCCCTCCACTTT.

This clonotype has just a few counts. The chain carries TRBV10-3 and TRBJ2-7, with 7 bases aligning to TRBD1. V shed 4 bases, J shed 0 bases, and the junction held 3 bases outside the gene matches. Germline V gives CDR1 ENHRY, CDR2 SYGVKD. This CDR3 comprises 14 residues. The DNA of the CDR3 is TGTGCCATCAGTGTCACAGGGGACTCCTACGAGCAGTACTTC. Amino acids: CAISVTGDSYEQYF.

The chain is built from TRBV4-2 and TRBJ1-1, with 9 bases lining up with TRBD1. Germline values: CDR1 LGHNA, CDR2 YNFKEQ. V shed 4 bases, J shed 0 bases, and the junction held 3 bases outside the gene matches. There are 15 residues in the CDR3. The CDR3 reads CASSPDRGVNTEAFF. The CDR3 DNA sequence: TGTGCCAGCAGCCCCGACAGGGGGGTGAACACTGAAGCTTTCTTT.

This clonotype appeared a few times. The chain is built from TRBV5-1 and TRBJ2-6, with D possibly matching TRBD1 (6 bases). Germline V gene sequence: CDR1 SGHRS, CDR2 YFSETQ. V lost 7 bases and J lost 3, with 17 bases in between. This CDR3 contains 16 residues. The CDR3 sequence: CASGGQLGNGANVLTF. The CDR3 nucleotides are TGCGCCAGCGGGGGACAACTAGGGAATGGGGCCAACGTCCTGACTTTC.

This clonotype showed up just a few times. The rearrangement uses TRBV7-2 and TRBJ2-2; no firm D call. Germline V gene sequence: CDR1 SGHTA, CDR2 FQGNSA. V lost 1 base to trimming and J lost 1 base, with 4 bases between them. This CDR3 comprises 14 residues. The CDR3 loop is CASSLVQNTGELFF. CDR3 nucleotide sequence: TGTGCCAGCAGCTTAGTTCAGAACACCGGGGAGCTGTTTTTT.

This clonotype was seen only a few times. The chain recombines TRBV12-3 or TRBV12-4 with TRBJ2-3; 8 bases align to TRBD2. The CDR3 sequence is 15 residues long. The ends lost 7 bases at V and 3 bases at J; junction bases unmatched: 9. CDR3 sequence: CASTQAGELTDTQYF. The CDR3 coding sequence is TGTGCCAGCACGCAAGCGGGAGAGTTAACAGATACGCAGTATTTT.

This clonotype was counted only a few times. The V and J genes are TRBV5-1 and TRBJ2-7; D may be TRBD2 (6 bases). Trimming took off 1 base at V and 2 bases at J, with 13 bases between the two ends. Per germline, CDR1 SGHRS and CDR2 YFSETQ. CDR3 length equals 15 residues. In nucleotides, the CDR3 is TGCGCCAGCAGCTTGAACTACGGGAGCACCTACGAGCAGTACTTC. Amino acid sequence: CASSLNYGSTYEQYF.

This clonotype was detected only a few times. Here the CDR3 DNA reads TGTGCCAGCAGCTCTCCGAGGGACTCAACCTACGAGCAGTACTTC. This gives the protein CASSSPRDSTYEQYF. V gene TRBV7-2 combines with J gene TRBJ2-7, with D maybe TRBD2 (6 bases). The V and J ends lost 4 bases and 2 bases respectively, with 15 bases between them. This CDR3 has 15 amino acids. In germline, CDR1 is SGHTA, CDR2 FQGNSA.

CDR3 loop: CSATGGYTEQFF. The CDR3 DNA sequence: TGCAGTGCTACGGGGGGTTATACTGAGCAGTTCTTC. This chain connects TRBV20-1 to TRBJ2-1; 7 nucleotides match TRBD2. This CDR3 comprises 12 residues. Per germline, CDR1 DFQATT and CDR2 SNEGSKA (reference sequence). J gave up 9 bases and V 4 bases, and 6 bases lay outside the gene matches.

J is TRBJ1-5 and V is TRBV7-2; possible D gene TRBD1, 6 bases. CDR3 size: 16 residues. V was trimmed by 5 bases and J by 1 base, leaving 15 bases between them. Germline CDR1 reads SGHTA; CDR2 reads FQGNSA. This CDR3 is CASSTMGGWSNQPQHF. The DNA of the CDR3 is TGTGCCAGCAGCACCATGGGGGGCTGGAGCAATCAGCCCCAGCATTTT.

This clonotype was observed many times. The V and J genes are TRBV20-1 and TRBJ2-1; D perhaps matches TRBD2 (6 bases). The CDR3 covers 13 residues. Germline V lookup: CDR1 DFQATT, CDR2 SNEGSKA (reference sequence). Deletions cut 2 bases from V and 7 bases from J, with 12 bases between. The chain's CDR3 is CSARPGEVNEQFF. The DNA for the CDR3 is TGCAGTGCTAGACCCGGGGAGGTAAATGAGCAGTTCTTC.

This clonotype has just one count. Here the CDR3 reads CASTGLAGEYNEQFF. The DNA for the CDR3 is TGTGCCAGCACCGGACTAGCGGGAGAATACAATGAGCAGTTCTTC. The chain is built from TRBV7-6 and TRBJ2-1; 13 nucleotides match TRBD2. Germline V gives CDR1 SGHVS, CDR2 FNYEAQ. This CDR3 is built from 15 residues. Unmatched junction bases numbered 4, after V lost 7 bases and J lost 4 bases.

This clonotype was recorded at least ten times. The rearrangement uses TRBV27 and TRBJ1-5, with D maybe TRBD1 (5 bases). V lost 6 bases and J 7 bases, leaving 16 bases between the germline ends. Looked up from germline, CDR1 is MNHEY and CDR2 is SMNVEV (reference sequence). The CDR3 is 14 amino acids. The CDR3, as DNA: TGTGCCAGCAGCTTCGGGGGGACTGGGCAGCCCCAGCATTTT. Encoded protein: CASSFGGTGQPQHF.